A single sample is the source of the 14 T cell receptor beta chains below, sequenced in a study of cytomegalovirus exposure and HLA in healthy donors. PCR primers comprised 60 Vbeta and 13 Jbeta primers. The table came from immunoSEQ multiplex PCR; TCRdb's copy has only in-frame clones and leaves some out. The sample holds about 150,000 clones, around 80% seen once. The sample was PBMCs. The receptors were gathered from a man aged 18-30 years in good health and CMV-seronegative.

In this sample, this clone turned up once. This sequence joins TRBV11-3 and TRBJ2-2; 11 nucleotides match TRBD2. V gave up 5 bases and J gave up 4 bases; unmatched junction bases: 3. In germline, CDR1 is SGHNT, CDR2 YENEEA. This CDR3 has 15 residues. The CDR3 sequence is CASSPSGGPTGELFF. For the CDR3, the DNA is TGTGCCAGCAGCCCTAGCGGGGGGCCCACCGGGGAGCTGTTTTTT.

The rearrangement links TRBV9 to TRBJ1-2; a possible D gene is TRBD1 (5 bases). There are 14 residues in the CDR3. Germline assignment: CDR1 SGDLS and CDR2 YYNGEE. Trimming pared 7 bases from V and 5 bases from J, leaving 18 bases between. This CDR3 is CASASGTVGYGYTF. DNA of the CDR3: TGTGCCAGCGCAAGCGGGACTGTGGGTTATGGCTACACCTTC.

The chain couples TRBV18 to TRBJ1-5; D not certain. CDR1 KGHSH and CDR2 LQKENI come from the germline V gene. Trimming cost V 5 bases and J 3 bases, with 14 bases left between them. The CDR3 length is 15 residues. CDR3 DNA sequence: TGTGCCAGCTCAGGCAGGAGGGCAGACAATCAGCCCCAGCATTTT. Its protein is CASSGRRADNQPQHF.

The rearrangement links TRBV11-3 to TRBJ2-7; a weak D match, TRBD2 (6 bases). CDR3 length equals 13 residues. Trimming pared 6 bases from V and 3 bases from J, leaving 12 bases between. Germline values: CDR1 SGHNT, CDR2 YENEEA. The CDR3, as DNA: TGTGCCAGCAGAGCCCCCGGGGGCTACGAGCAGTACTTC. As protein: CASRAPGGYEQYF.

This chain connects TRBV19 to TRBJ2-3; D unclear. Germline V gene data show CDR1 as LNHDA and CDR2 as SQIVND (reference sequence). The CDR3 sequence is 17 residues long. The V end was cut by 7 bases, the J end by 5 bases, with 25 bases between. The CDR3: CASTNLAASVDGDTQYF. The CDR3 DNA reads TGTGCCAGTACCAACCTCGCGGCATCAGTCGATGGAGATACGCAGTATTTT.

V usage is TRBV6-5 and J usage is TRBJ2-7; D is unclear. Trimming left V 6 bases short and J 5 bases short, with 8 bases between. This CDR3 has 11 residues. Germline CDR1 reads MNHEY; CDR2 reads SVGAGI. CDR3 sequence (DNA): TGTGCCAGCAGCCCCTTCCACGAGCAGTACTTC. This codes for CASSPFHEQYF.

With regard to this clone: The sample holds other DNA sequences that translate to the same CDR3. CDR3 DNA: TGCGCCAGCAGCTTGGGGCAGGGAAATGAAAAACTGTTTTTT. Translation: CASSLGQGNEKLFF. This chain links TRBV5-1 with TRBJ1-4; D is perhaps TRBD1 (5 bases). V lost 0 bases and J lost 5, with 8 bases in between. The germline V gene has CDR1 SGHRS and CDR2 YFSETQ. The CDR3 is 14 amino acids.

The genes are TRBV5-4 and TRBJ1-3; D is perhaps TRBD1 (5 bases). CDR1 SGHNT and CDR2 YYREEE come from the germline V gene (reference sequence). Trimming took 4 bases from V and 4 from J, leaving 18 bases between them. CDR3 length equals 16 residues. In DNA, the CDR3 is TGTGCCAGCAGCCGGGAGACAGTAGGTGAGGGAAACACCATATATTTT. Translating gives CASSRETVGEGNTIYF.

Only a few counts were recorded for this clone. This chain uses TRBV10-3 with TRBJ1-2; weak D call: TRBD1 (5 bases). V gave up 0 bases and J gave up 4 bases, with 12 bases separating them. This CDR3 has 15 amino acids. From germline, CDR1 is ENHRY and CDR2 SYGVKD. CDR3 bases: TGTGCCATCAGTGAGTCGATGGCAGGGCTCTATGGCTACACCTTC. Translation gives CAISESMAGLYGYTF.

CDR3 sequence: CASSPLAGGENEQFF. Here the CDR3 DNA reads TGTGCCAGCAGTCCATTAGCGGGAGGGGAAAATGAGCAGTTCTTC. This sequence joins TRBV27 and TRBJ2-1; 11 positions match TRBD2. The germline V gene encodes CDR1 MNHEY and CDR2 SMNVEV (reference sequence). There are 15 residues in the CDR3. V dropped 5 bases and J dropped 7; count of bases not matched to a gene: 7.

The chain carries TRBV27 and TRBJ1-1, with D perhaps TRBD1 (5 bases). CDR3 length equals 13 residues. Germline V gene data show CDR1 as MNHEY and CDR2 as SMNVEV (reference sequence). Deletions cut 2 bases from V and 3 bases from J, with 7 bases between. CDR3 protein: CASSLLGDTEAFF. The CDR3 DNA sequence: TGTGCCAGCAGTTTACTAGGGGACACTGAAGCTTTCTTT.

The chain has TRBV30 and TRBJ2-2; D is unclear. Germline loops: CDR1 GTSNPN, CDR2 SVGIG (reference sequence). V was trimmed by 0 bases and J by 4 bases, leaving 9 bases between them. The CDR3 runs 14 residues. The CDR3 DNA is TGTGCCTGGAGTGTTGGCCCTCGCACCGGGGAGCTGTTTTTT. Translation: CAWSVGPRTGELFF.

V and J are TRBV14 and TRBJ1-1; 10 positions agree with TRBD1. After removal of 5 bases from V and 5 bases from J, the junction contained 5 bases not matched to a gene. Germline lookup yields CDR1 SGHDN and CDR2 FVKESK. CDR3 length: 14 residues. The CDR3 DNA follows: TGTGCCAGCAGCTCGACAGGGGGCTGGACTGAAGCTTTCTTT. This sequence encodes CASSSTGGWTEAFF.

The rearrangement links TRBV9 to TRBJ2-2, with D hard to call. This CDR3 has 13 residues. Germline values: CDR1 SGDLS, CDR2 YYNGEE. The ends were cut back, 4 bases at V and 3 bases at J, with 7 bases in the middle. The CDR3 sequence is CASSPRDTGELFF. The DNA for the CDR3 is TGTGCCAGCAGCCCCCGGGACACCGGGGAGCTGTTTTTT.